This T cell receptor beta chain was documented in a study of blood T cell repertoires in COVID-19. In germline, CDR1 is SEHNR, CDR2 FQNEAQ (reference sequence). J lost 1 base, V lost 6 bases, and 4 bases had no gene match. This CDR3 region has 16 residues. Assay: immunoSEQ multiplex PCR; the TCRdb copy retains only in-frame clones and omits some. This sample has around 260,000 clones, with around 80% found just once. This clonotype originated in a man aged 55 to 70 with acute or convalescent COVID-19. The gene calls are TRBV7-9 and TRBJ2-2; 11 bases are shared with TRBD1. Sequenced material: peripheral blood. The chain's CDR3 is CASRTGTGGNTGELFF. In DNA form, the CDR3 reads TGTGCCAGCAGAACCGGGACAGGGGGGAACACCGGGGAGCTGTTTTTT. The variable domain in full, completed from reference TRBV7-9 and TRBJ2-2, reads DTGVSQNPRHKITKRGQNVTFRCDPISEHNRLYWYRQTLGQGPEFLTYFQNEAQLEKSRLLSDRFSAERPKGSFSTLEIQRTEQGDSAMYLCASRTGTGGNTGELFFGEGSRLTVL.